The rows below give T cell receptor beta chains drawn from one sample of a study of blood T cell repertoires in COVID-19. Data came from immunoSEQ multiplex PCR; TCRdb stores just in-frame clones and leaves some out. The sample contains around 230,000 clones, about 86% of which appear only once. The sequencing sample was made of peripheral blood. Receptors originate from a woman in her forties or fifties with acute or convalescent COVID-19. CDR3s include the opening cysteine and the closing phenylalanine or tryptophan. The order of the fields is V gene, clone size, D gene, J gene, CDR3 length, CDR3 DNA, CDR3 protein. A D gene is named only where the DNA matches it firmly. Part of the rows lack a size; the others show once, few, many or a class for expanded clones.

>TRBV5-4|NA|TRBD1|TRBJ2-1|16
TGTGCCAGCAGCCCTCTGGGACAGGGGGCGCGAGATGAGCAGTTCTTC
CASSPLGQGARDEQFF
>TRBV12-3/TRBV12-4|NA|NA|TRBJ1-2|13
TGTGCCAGCCACCACGGGGGTAGCTATGGCTACACCTTC
CASHHGGSYGYTF
>TRBV11-2|NA|TRBD2|TRBJ2-1|15
TGTGCCAGCAGCCCAAACCGGGACTACTACAATGAGCAGTTCTTC
CASSPNRDYYNEQFF
>TRBV24-1|once|TRBD2|TRBJ2-1|15
TGTGCCACCCGTTCCGAAGCGGGAGTGGTGGGTGAGCAGTTCTTC
CATRSEAGVVGEQFF
>TRBV19|NA|TRBD2|TRBJ2-7|13
TGTGCCAGTAGTAACCGGGACTACTACGAGCAGTACTTC
CASSNRDYYEQYF
>TRBV20-1|NA|NA|TRBJ2-7|11
TGCAGTGCCCCCCTACGTGAAGAGCAGTACTTC
CSAPLREEQYF
>TRBV9|NA|TRBD2|TRBJ2-7|15
TGTGCCAGCAGCGCTTATAGCGGGAGGGCCGGCGAGCAGTACTTC
CASSAYSGRAGEQYF
>TRBV5-1|NA|TRBD2|TRBJ2-7|13
TGCGCCAGCAGCACTGGGACTAGCCTCGAGCAGTACTTC
CASSTGTSLEQYF
>TRBV5-1|NA|NA|TRBJ2-1|15
TGCGCCAGCAGCTTTGTTGAGGGAGTATCGAATGAGCAGTTCTTC
CASSFVEGVSNEQFF
>TRBV6-5|NA|NA|TRBJ2-7|13
TGTGCCAGCAGCACCAAGTGGGGGGTCGAGCAGTACTTC
CASSTKWGVEQYF
>TRBV5-5|NA|TRBD2|TRBJ2-6|18
TGTGCCAGCCGAGGTGGAGCGGGAGGGGGCTCTGGGGCCAACGTCCTGACTTTC
CASRGGAGGGSGANVLTF
>TRBV19|NA|NA|TRBJ1-5|16
TGTGCCAGTAGTCCATACAGGTCCCTCCGCGATCAGCCCCAGCATTTT
CASSPYRSLRDQPQHF
>TRBV6-6|NA|TRBD2|TRBJ2-2|15
TGTGCCAGCGGCGCTAGCGGGCCGAACACCGGGGAGCTGTTTTTT
CASGASGPNTGELFF
>TRBV5-1|NA|TRBD1|TRBJ2-7|14
TGCGCCAGCAGCACGGGACAGGGGAGCTACGAGCAGTACTTC
CASSTGQGSYEQYF
>TRBV11-2|NA|NA|TRBJ1-4|15
TGTGCCAGCAGCTTAGGCCTGCAGGTTAATGAAAAACTGTTTTTT
CASSLGLQVNEKLFF
>TRBV30|NA|TRBD2|TRBJ2-1|15
TGTGCCTGGAGTCTCGGGACTAGCTCCCACAATGAGCAGTTCTTC
CAWSLGTSSHNEQFF
>TRBV7-2|NA|TRBD2|TRBJ2-2|17
TGTGCCAGCAGCCCCCGAACTAGCGGGAGTATAACCGGGGAGCTGTTTTTT
CASSPRTSGSITGELFF
>TRBV28|NA|NA|TRBJ1-4|15
TGTGCCAGCTTCAGGCGGACAGCAACTAATGAAAAACTGTTTTTT
CASFRRTATNEKLFF
>TRBV14|NA|TRBD1|TRBJ2-5|16
TGTGCCAGCAGCCAAGTCGCAGGGGGCAGGGTAGAGACCCAGTACTTC
CASSQVAGGRVETQYF
>TRBV7-6|NA|NA|TRBJ1-5|15
TGTGCCAGCAGCCCGACAGTTAATAGCAATCAGCCCCAGCATTTT
CASSPTVNSNQPQHF
>TRBV5-6|NA|NA|TRBJ2-3|16
TGTGCCAGCAGCCCCAGCGTCATGGGGGCCACAGATACGCAGTATTTT
CASSPSVMGATDTQYF
>TRBV19|NA|NA|TRBJ2-1|13
TGTGCCAGTAGTATAGGGACTTACAATGAGCAGTTCTTC
CASSIGTYNEQFF
>TRBV6-5|once|NA|TRBJ1-6|15
TGTGCCAGCAGTTACGGGCGCACCTCGGATTCACCCCTCCACTTT
CASSYGRTSDSPLHF
>TRBV5-1|NA|TRBD1|TRBJ1-3|17
TGCGCCAGCAGCCAAACGGACAGGTATTCCCCTGGAAACACCATATATTTT
CASSQTDRYSPGNTIYF
>TRBV29-1|NA|TRBD2|TRBJ2-7|15
TGCAGCGGGGCACAAGGGACTAGCGCGTCCTACGAGCAGTACTTC
CSGAQGTSASYEQYF
>TRBV19|NA|NA|TRBJ2-1|16
TGTGCCAGTAGTTACGCGAGCGCGGGAAGTTTGTATGAGCAGTTCTTC
CASSYASAGSLYEQFF
>TRBV28|few|NA|TRBJ1-3|14
TGTGCCAGCAGTTTAGGGGGGGCTGGAAACACCATATATTTT
CASSLGGAGNTIYF
>TRBV10-3|NA|NA|TRBJ1-2|15
TGTGCCATCAGTGATCCGGACAGAAAGAACTATGGCTACACCTTC
CAISDPDRKNYGYTF
>TRBV16|NA|NA|TRBJ1-2|16
TGTGCCAGCAGCCAATCTGGGGCAGGGTTGGACTATGGCTACACCTTC
CASSQSGAGLDYGYTF
>TRBV9|medium-sized|NA|TRBJ1-4|16
TGTGCCAGCAGCGTAGAAGGGGCAGGGTCGCGTGAAAAACTGTTTTTT
CASSVEGAGSREKLFF
>TRBV5-1|NA|NA|TRBJ2-3|16
TGCGCCAGCACCTCCCTTGGATGGGCGAGCACAGATACGCAGTATTTT
CASTSLGWASTDTQYF
>TRBV2|NA|TRBD1|TRBJ1-2|18
TGTGCCAGCAGTGAGGATAAAGAGACAGGGGCTTTGAACTATGGCTACACCTTC
CASSEDKETGALNYGYTF
>TRBV6-5|NA|TRBD2|TRBJ2-3|15
TGTGCCAGCAAGCGGAGCGGGATCAGCACAGATACGCAGTATTTT
CASKRSGISTDTQYF
>TRBV28|NA|NA|TRBJ1-4|14
TGTGCCAGCAGTTTATATGGGGGGGGTGAAAAACTGTTTTTT
CASSLYGGGEKLFF
>TRBV28|NA|TRBD1|TRBJ1-2|15
TGTGCCAGCAGTTTGGCGGGCAGGGGGCTCCGCGGCTACACCTTC
CASSLAGRGLRGYTF
>TRBV28|NA|NA|TRBJ1-6|14
TGTGCCAGCACTGCGACGGCGGGGGATTCACCCCTCCACTTT
CASTATAGDSPLHF
>TRBV9|NA|TRBD2|TRBJ2-3|15
TGTGCCAGCAGCTCCCAGCGGGAAGACACAGATACGCAGTATTTT
CASSSQREDTDTQYF
>TRBV23-1|NA|NA|TRBJ2-2|13
TGCGCCAGCAGTCAAGGGACTACCGGGGAGCTGTTTTTT
CASSQGTTGELFF
>TRBV3-1/TRBV3-2|few|TRBD2|TRBJ2-5|14
TGTGCCAGCAGCCTCAGCGGGAGGGGAGAGACCCAGTACTTC
CASSLSGRGETQYF
>TRBV19|NA|NA|TRBJ1-5|19
TGTGCCAGTAGTATAAGTCCCGGAGGGAAGGTGGGCGGAAGGCAGCCCCAGCATTTT
CASSISPGGKVGGRQPQHF
>TRBV5-1|few|NA|TRBJ2-1|15
TGCGCCAGCAGCTTGGAATTGAGCTCCTACAATGAGCAGTTCTTC
CASSLELSSYNEQFF
>TRBV6-6|NA|TRBD2|TRBJ2-6|17
TGTGCCAGCAGTCAGACTAGCGGGAGTTCTGGGGCCAACGTCCTGACTTTC
CASSQTSGSSGANVLTF
>TRBV28|once|NA|TRBJ2-3|13
TGTGCCAGCAGTTTAGTAGAGAAAGATACGCAGTATTTT
CASSLVEKDTQYF
>TRBV5-1|once|NA|TRBJ1-2|15
TGCGCCAGCAGCCCGGCGGCAGGGCTAATCTATGGCTACACCTTC
CASSPAAGLIYGYTF
>TRBV5-1|NA|NA|TRBJ2-7|13
TGCGCCAGCACAACAGAAAACCCCTACGAGCAGTACTTC
CASTTENPYEQYF
>TRBV10-3|once|NA|TRBJ1-5|14
TGTGCCATCAGTGAGTCCAGTAGCAATCAGCCCCAGCATTTT
CAISESSSNQPQHF
>TRBV18|NA|TRBD1|TRBJ2-7|13
TGTGCCAGCTCCACAGGGGTCTCCTACGAGCAGTACTTC
CASSTGVSYEQYF
>TRBV13|NA|TRBD2|TRBJ2-1|19
TGTGCCAGCAGCAGAGGCGGACTAGCGGGAGAGAAGGGGGGCAATGAGCAGTTCTTC
CASSRGGLAGEKGGNEQFF
>TRBV5-1|NA|TRBD1|TRBJ2-7|15
TGCGCCAGCAGCTTGGCCCCAGGGGGCGGATACGAGCAGTACTTC
CASSLAPGGGYEQYF
>TRBV9|NA|TRBD1|TRBJ1-2|12
TGTGCCAGCAGCGTAACAGGGGGTGGCTACACCTTC
CASSVTGGGYTF
>TRBV29-1|NA|NA|TRBJ2-7|16
TGCAGCGTTGAAGTAACAGTATCCGGTAGCTCCTACGAGCAGTACTTC
CSVEVTVSGSSYEQYF
>TRBV27|NA|NA|TRBJ2-7|14
TGTGCCAGCAGTTTAAGGGGCGACTCCTACGAGCAGTACTTC
CASSLRGDSYEQYF
>TRBV6-1|once|TRBD1|TRBJ1-2|15
TGTGCCAGCAGTGAAGTGCACAGGGGAATCTATGGCTACACCTTC
CASSEVHRGIYGYTF
>TRBV6-6|NA|NA|TRBJ2-3|16
TGTGCCAGCAGCCATAACAGGGCCGGGGGCACAGATACGCAGTATTTT
CASSHNRAGGTDTQYF
>TRBV13|once|TRBD2|TRBJ2-5|16
TGTGCCAGCAGCCCCAGACTAGCGGGAGATAGGGAGACCCAGTACTTC
CASSPRLAGDRETQYF
>TRBV3-1/TRBV3-2|NA|NA|TRBJ2-1|12
TGTGCCAGCAGCCAAGGAAGAGATGAGCAGTTCTTC
CASSQGRDEQFF
>TRBV24-1|few|NA|TRBJ1-4|15
TGTGCCACCAGTGGGTCGGGTCCAGGGGATGAAAAACTGTTTTTT
CATSGSGPGDEKLFF
>TRBV29-1|NA|TRBD1|TRBJ1-2|14
TGCAGCGCCGAGGGGACAGCTAATAACTATGGCTACACCTTC
CSAEGTANNYGYTF
>TRBV19|once|TRBD2|TRBJ2-7|16
TGTGCCAGTAGTATAGGGGGACTAGCGGGAGCCTACGAGCAGTACTTC
CASSIGGLAGAYEQYF
>TRBV7-6|NA|TRBD2|TRBJ2-7|11
TGTGCCAGCAGCCCCGGACTAGTCAAGTACTTC
CASSPGLVKYF